The rows below give T cell receptor beta chains drawn from one sample of a study of regulatory T cells in long-lasting Graves disease. TCRdb itself ran the multiplex PCR reads through MiXCR, one entry per CDR3 protein. Of more than 450,000 distinct CDR3 sequences in the sample, about 12% were seen once. These data also featured in a second study, about T cells in Graves' hyperthyroidism and ophthalmopathy.

The input for sequencing was peripheral blood mononuclear cells (PBMCs), taken at new diagnosis, from a patient treated with antithyroid drugs. The receptor source for this set is a woman aged 30 to 39 with Graves disease. Each CDR3 is given with its conserved first and last residue. Fields, in order: D gene, J gene, clone size, V gene, CDR3 DNA, CDR3 protein. The D gene is left open where the match is weak. Rows give clone size only sometimes, using once, few, many, or a class for an expanded clone.

>.|TRBJ2-2|.|TRBV6-2/TRBV6-3
TGTGCCAGCAGAGGTCTTGCAGTCGGGGAGCTGTTTTTT
CASRGLAVGELFF
>TRBD1|TRBJ1-2|.|TRBV6-1
TGTGCCAGCAGTCAATGGACAGGAGAATCCGGCTACACCTTC
CASSQWTGESGYTF
>TRBD2|TRBJ2-2|.|TRBV20-1
TGCAGTGCTAGCCGGCGGGAGTGGAGGGAGCTGTTTTTT
CSASRREWRELFF
>.|TRBJ2-7|.|TRBV6-1
TGTGCCACCCTTCGGCCCTTAAGCCTCTACGAGCAGTACTTC
CATLRPLSLYEQYF
>.|TRBJ2-5|many|TRBV3-1
TGTGCCAGCAGCCAAGGAGAGACCCAGTACTTC
CASSQGETQYF
>.|TRBJ2-7|few|TRBV10-1
TGCGCCAGCAGTGAGGGGGGTCGCTACGAGCAGTACTTC
CASSEGGRYEQYF
>.|TRBJ2-5|many|TRBV30
TGTGCCTGGAGTGTACGCAGGACTCCGCGAGGGACCCAGTACTTC
CAWSVRRTPRGTQYF
>TRBD1|TRBJ2-5|many|TRBV5-4
TGTGCCAGCAGCTTGGCCGAGACAGGGCACGAGACCCAGTACTTC
CASSLAETGHETQYF
>.|TRBJ1-2|many|TRBV28
TGTGCCAGCAGGCTAGCAGACAATAACTATGGCTACACCTTC
CASRLADNNYGYTF
>TRBD1|TRBJ1-2|many|TRBV19
TGTGCCAGTAGTATATCGCCCAGGACAGGGGGCGCAAAGGACTATGGCTACACCTTC
CASSISPRTGGAKDYGYTF
>.|TRBJ2-2|few|TRBV11-3
TGTGCCAGCAGCTTAGGTCGCGGGGAGATCGGGGAGCTGTTTTTT
CASSLGRGEIGELFF
>.|TRBJ2-2|few|TRBV7-9
TGTGCCAGCAGCTTTTACACAGGTTTAGGCGGGGAGCTGTTTTTT
CASSFYTGLGGELFF
>TRBD2|TRBJ2-3|.|TRBV5-6
TGTGCCAGCAGTTTTCCGGGACTAGCGGGAGAAGATACGCAGTATTTT
CASSFPGLAGEDTQYF
>.|TRBJ1-5|few|TRBV28
TGTGCCAGCAGGGGGGGGGCAGTGAGCAATCAGCCCCAGCATTTT
CASRGGAVSNQPQHF
>.|TRBJ1-1|many|TRBV28
TGTGCCAGCAGTCCACCGAATCCAGGACAGCTGAACACTGAAGCTTTCTTT
CASSPPNPGQLNTEAFF
>TRBD2|TRBJ2-1|.|TRBV10-3
TGTGCCATCAGTGGCCCTCTAGCGGGAGCTGGATACAATGAGCAGTTCTTC
CAISGPLAGAGYNEQFF
>.|TRBJ2-5|many|TRBV6-2/TRBV6-3
TGTGCCAGCAGCTTAGTCCACCAAGAGACCCAGTACTTC
CASSLVHQETQYF
>TRBD2|TRBJ2-1|many|TRBV11-2
TGTGCCAGCAGCGAACTAGCGCGTTCCTACAATGAGCAGTTCTTC
CASSELARSYNEQFF
>.|TRBJ2-3|.|TRBV7-2
TGTGCCAGCAGCTTATTCATCGGAGTTACCCCTAGCACAGATACGCAGTATTTT
CASSLFIGVTPSTDTQYF
>.|TRBJ2-7|many|TRBV3-1
TGTGCCAGCAGCCAATTAGCTAGCGCAAGCTACGAGCAGTACTTC
CASSQLASASYEQYF
>TRBD1|TRBJ1-1|many|TRBV20-1
TGCAGTGCTAGCGCAGGGGGCGGTGAAGCTTTCTTT
CSASAGGGEAFF
>.|TRBJ1-6|.|TRBV20-1
TGCAGTGCTAGAGATCTATTGGGGAGAACTTATAATTCACCCCTCCACTTT
CSARDLLGRTYNSPLHF
>.|TRBJ1-2|many|TRBV3-1
TGTGCCAGCAGCCAAGGGGACGGGATCTATGGCTACACCTTC
CASSQGDGIYGYTF
>TRBD2|TRBJ2-5|many|TRBV30
TGTGCCTGGAGTCCTAGCGGCGAAGAGACCCAGTACTTC
CAWSPSGEETQYF
>TRBD1|TRBJ1-2|many|TRBV27
TGTGCCAGCAGTTCCGTAGGGACAGGGCGTCGAGGCTACACCTTC
CASSSVGTGRRGYTF
>.|TRBJ1-5|many|TRBV6-5
TGTGCCAGCAGTTACTCGTGGGGGCCCAATCAGCCCCAGCATTTT
CASSYSWGPNQPQHF
>.|TRBJ2-7|many|TRBV12-3/TRBV12-4
TGTGCCAGCAGTTCAATCGGGGATTACTACGAGCAGTACTTC
CASSSIGDYYEQYF
>.|TRBJ2-7|many|TRBV2
TGTGCCAGCAGTGGTCGGGGATTACCCTACGAGCAGTACTTC
CASSGRGLPYEQYF
>TRBD2|TRBJ2-3|many|TRBV7-2
TGTGCCAGCAGCTTAGCGGGGACTAGCGGCACAGATACGCAGTATTTT
CASSLAGTSGTDTQYF
>TRBD1|TRBJ1-5|many|TRBV19
TGTGCCAGTAGAACGAGTCCGGGACAGGGGGCTAGAGGGGATCAGCCCCAGCATTTT
CASRTSPGQGARGDQPQHF
>.|TRBJ1-1|once|TRBV6-5
TGTGCCTGCAGTTACTCCTGGGGCCCTGGGCCGTTCACTGAAGCTCTCTTT
CACSYSWGPGPFTEALF
>.|TRBJ2-7|.|TRBV28
TGTGCCAGCAGTTTTCACCTGCTTGGCGGGGGGACAGCGAACTCCTACGAGCAGTACTTC
CASSFHLLGGGTANSYEQYF
>.|TRBJ1-6|few|TRBV3-1
TGTGCCAGCAGCCAAGGATGGGGCAGCAATAATTCACCCCTCCACTTT
CASSQGWGSNNSPLHF
>.|TRBJ1-2|.|TRBV4-1
TGCGCCAGCAGCCAAGTTTCAGGGCCTAACTATGGCTACACCTTC
CASSQVSGPNYGYTF
>.|TRBJ2-1|many|TRBV6-2/TRBV6-3
TGTGCCAGCAGTCAGGTGTTCGGCAATGAGCAGTTCTTC
CASSQVFGNEQFF
>.|TRBJ1-2|few|TRBV7-2
TGTGCCAGCAGCAGCGTTAACACCTTC
CASSSVNTF
>TRBD1|TRBJ1-4|.|TRBV20-1
TGCAGTGCTGCACAGGGGTTCGATGAAAAACTGTTTTTT
CSAAQGFDEKLFF
>.|TRBJ1-1|few|TRBV29-1
TGCAGCGTTGAGAGGGGAGTGAACACTGAAGCTTTCTTT
CSVERGVNTEAFF
>.|TRBJ2-1|many|TRBV11-2
TGTGCCAGCAGCCTTCTGGACTATGCCTACAATGAGCAGTTCTTC
CASSLLDYAYNEQFF
>TRBD2|TRBJ2-1|.|TRBV10-2
TGCGCCAGCTCCTTCGGACTAGGATCCTTCAATGAGCAGTTCTTC
CASSFGLGSFNEQFF
>.|TRBJ2-7|many|TRBV28
TGTGCCAGCAGTCCTTTTCCATACGAGCAGTACTTC
CASSPFPYEQYF
>TRBD1|TRBJ1-2|.|TRBV7-6
TGTGCCAGCAGCTTGAGCGGGACAGGGGGTTATGGCTACACCTTC
CASSLSGTGGYGYTF
>.|TRBJ1-3|.|TRBV11-2
TGTGCCAGCAGGGGTGGGTTCGAAGGAAACACCATATATTTT
CASRGGFEGNTIYF
>.|TRBJ1-5|many|TRBV29-1
TGCAGCGTTAAGTGGGGCGGTGATCAGCCCCAGCATTTT
CSVKWGGDQPQHF
>TRBD1|TRBJ2-3|few|TRBV19
TGTGCCAGTAGTATTGACGGGACAGGGGTCACAGATACGCAGTATTTT
CASSIDGTGVTDTQYF
>TRBD2|TRBJ2-1|.|TRBV19
TGTGCCAGTAGTCCCCAGACTAGCGCCTACAATGAGCAGTTCTTC
CASSPQTSAYNEQFF
>TRBD1|TRBJ2-5|many|TRBV6-2/TRBV6-3
TGTGCCAGCATTACAGGGGGCAATCAGGAGACCCAGTACTTC
CASITGGNQETQYF
>.|TRBJ1-5|many|TRBV3-1
TGTGCCAGCAGCGAGGGGAGCGGCAATCAGCCCCAGCATTTT
CASSEGSGNQPQHF
>TRBD1|TRBJ2-3|many|TRBV5-1
TGCGCCAGCAGCTTGGCTGCGACAGGGCCAGGCACAGATACGCAGTATTTT
CASSLAATGPGTDTQYF
>.|TRBJ2-7|many|TRBV28
TGTGCCAGCAGCCCCTGGAGGATGGGCGGAGCGGTTCTATTGAGCTCCTACGAGCAGTACTTC
CASSPWRMGGAVLLSSYEQYF
>.|TRBJ1-4|many|TRBV14
TGTGCCAGCAGCCAAGCGAATTGGGCCCGAAATGAAAAACTGTTTTTT
CASSQANWARNEKLFF
>.|TRBJ1-1|many|TRBV2
TGTGCCAGCACATTGGACAGAACGAACACTGAAGCTTTCTTT
CASTLDRTNTEAFF
>.|TRBJ1-1|many|TRBV30
TGTGCCTGCGATCCAATGGGGCTATCCCGCGAGGAAGCTTTCTTT
CACDPMGLSREEAFF